The sequence of this T cell receptor beta chain was determined in a study of T cells after yellow fever vaccination (dated by TCRdb to between 2018 and 2021). Turning to the overall study: The SMART-Seq v4 Ultra Low Input RNA kit was used to prepare libraries from fractions with low cell numbers. Two healthy male donors made up the cohort, one aged 18 to 29 years and the other aged 30 to 39 years. Bulk PBMC replicates and cell subsets were isolated from blood drawn at multiple timepoints before and after both primary and secondary immunization. To follow T-cell clones before and after both primary and booster YFV17D yellow fever vaccination, bulk TCR alpha and beta repertoires underwent longitudinal sequencing.

The CDR3 numbers 14 residues from cysteine through phenylalanine. Only CDR3 DNA is held: 42 bases, read in frame from base 1. V is pared back by 5 bases and J by 9 bases, with 17 bases lying between the germline termini. Via the germline V gene (reference sequence), CDR1 is SEHNR and CDR2 FQNEAQ. This clonotype was seen a single time. Qualities for individual bases were not recorded, and no much larger clone is one base off. Evidence from a single read is weak. What the work shows at the level of the full study, not this receptor alone: Most clones expanded after primary vaccination were re-detected after the booster (approximately 96% of CD4 and roughly 87% of CD8), suggesting broad memory maintenance. Because only a couple of donors were included in the study, the extent to which the findings can be generalized is limited. Compared with the primary T-cell response, the secondary T-cell response was weaker but faster, peaking on day 5 rather than day 15. FACS-sorted repertoires could contain abundant contaminating clonotypes from the bulk population, so computational filtering was required. A small share of clonotypes was detected in both CD4 and CD8 compartments, with the overlap likely arising from convergent recombination.

The treatment or condition label for this specimen denotes: live attenuated yellow fever vaccine strain. A standard Ficoll-Paque protocol was used to isolate PBMCs from peripheral blood. Epitope-specific CD8 T cells were sorted with a dextramer loaded with the yellow fever NS4B epitope peptide, and anti-CD3 and anti-CD8 staining was applied. TriZol was used to extract RNA from bulk PBMCs, from CD4 and CD8 fractions, and from dextramer-positive and dextramer-negative fractions. TCR cDNA was synthesized by 5'RACE template switching, which introduced a universal primer site and unique molecular identifiers. Priming of cDNA synthesis was performed from both the TCR alpha and TCR beta constant segments. Libraries were amplified in two PCR steps, with sample barcodes and sequencing adapters added in the second step. Sequencing of libraries was performed on Illumina HiSeq 2500 (2x100 bp) or NovaSeq (2x150 bp). Processing in the source paper ran as follows. MIGEC was used to demultiplex reads and collapse the reads into UMI consensus sequences, and MiXCR was used for V(D)J alignment. Vaccine-responding clonotypes were defined with edgeR using replicate PBMC samples, requiring FDR below 0.01 and a log2 fold change above 5 up to day 15. Bulk clonotypes were assigned CD4 or CD8 identity according to which sequenced CD4 or CD8 repertoire held them at higher abundance. A clonotype counted as NS4B-specific if enriched at least 10-fold in dextramer-positive versus dextramer-negative fractions, with CD4-biased clonotypes left out. Using fastp trimming at Q25 and MiXCR clonotype assembly, TCRdb reanalyzed the public sequencing data and kept in-frame beta chains. Each record represents a unique CDR3 protein, reported with the most common genes and DNA among its rows. The V and J calls reflect TCRdb's pipeline rather than the authors' work. Recorded for this sample are 1,200 or so distinct CDR3 sequences; approximately 11% of them occurred a single time. In total, the top ten clones hold about 20% of the sample.

This receptor was identified in a man aged 18-30 years who received the YFV17D yellow fever vaccine. This sample comprised CD8+ T cells binding an NS4B(214-222) dextramer, sorted from PBMCs, obtained about 20 days after the first yellow fever vaccination. The label giving this sample's cell subset or site can be read as: NS4B epitope dextramer-positive CD8 T cells. The chain is assembled from TRBV7-9 and TRBJ2-1; TRBD1 is a possible D gene, resting on 5 matching bases. CDR3 reads: CASSPRAGKGEQFF. The sequenced DNA: TGTGCCAGCAGCCCAAGGGCAGGGAAGGGTGAGCAGTTCTTC.